A selection of T cell receptor beta chains follows, all from one sample in a study of blood T cell repertoires in COVID-19. Assay: immunoSEQ multiplex PCR; the TCRdb copy retains only in-frame clones and omits some. The sample contains roughly 400,000 clones, roughly 84% of which appear only once. Sequencing used PBMCs or T cells enriched from blood (not recorded which). These receptors originate from a young woman who had been exposed to COVID-19. Both conserved end residues are part of each CDR3. Each record gives: clone size, J gene, D gene, V gene, CDR3 protein, CDR3 DNA. D genes are given only for firm matches. Where a row states a size, it is once, few, many or the class of an expanded clone; other rows omit it.

size: -; J: TRBJ2-1; D: -; V: TRBV30; CDR3: CAWSPPGTVPYNEQFF; DNA: TGTGCCTGGAGTCCACCCGGGACTGTGCCCTACAATGAGCAGTTCTTC
size: -; J: TRBJ2-7; D: TRBD2; V: TRBV27; CDR3: CASSARPPSGASSYEQYF; DNA: TGTGCCAGCAGTGCCCGGCCGCCTAGCGGGGCGAGCTCCTACGAGCAGTACTTC
size: -; J: TRBJ1-5; D: -; V: TRBV2; CDR3: CASRETPGSNQPQHF; DNA: TGTGCCAGCAGGGAGACACCAGGGAGCAATCAGCCCCAGCATTTT
size: -; J: TRBJ1-3; D: -; V: TRBV28; CDR3: CASSPHSGGNTIYF; DNA: TGTGCCAGCAGTCCGCATTCAGGTGGAAACACCATATATTTT
size: -; J: TRBJ1-4; D: TRBD1; V: TRBV13; CDR3: CASSPLRQGDNEKLFF; DNA: TGTGCCAGCAGCCCCCTTCGACAGGGCGATAATGAAAAACTGTTTTTT
size: once; J: TRBJ2-7; D: -; V: TRBV28; CDR3: CASSLISTVPSYEQYF; DNA: TGTGCCAGCAGTTTAATCTCGACAGTCCCCTCCTACGAGCAGTACTTC
size: -; J: TRBJ2-7; D: -; V: TRBV21-1; CDR3: CASSKEGRHYEQYF; DNA: TGTGCCAGCAGCAAAGAGGGGAGGCACTACGAGCAGTACTTC
size: -; J: TRBJ1-1; D: -; V: TRBV20-1; CDR3: CSAAIGTEAFF; DNA: TGCAGTGCAGCGATAGGAACTGAAGCTTTCTTT
size: -; J: TRBJ2-7; D: TRBD2; V: TRBV7-6; CDR3: CASSLATSGGYEQYF; DNA: TGTGCCAGCAGCTTAGCGACTAGCGGGGGCTACGAGCAGTACTTC
size: few; J: TRBJ2-3; D: TRBD2; V: TRBV10-3; CDR3: CAINRGEGTDTQYF; DNA: TGTGCCATCAATCGGGGGGAAGGGACAGATACGCAGTATTTT
size: -; J: TRBJ1-1; D: TRBD1; V: TRBV9; CDR3: CASSVRPGTGATEAFF; DNA: TGTGCCAGCAGCGTCCGCCCCGGGACAGGGGCCACTGAAGCTTTCTTT
size: -; J: TRBJ2-7; D: -; V: TRBV6-5; CDR3: CASSNQGGPYEQYF; DNA: TGTGCCAGCAGCAACCAGGGGGGACCCTACGAGCAGTACTTC
size: -; J: TRBJ2-7; D: -; V: TRBV5-1; CDR3: CASSPQGYEQYF; DNA: TGCGCCAGCAGCCCGCAGGGGTACGAGCAGTACTTC
size: -; J: TRBJ2-1; D: -; V: TRBV5-6; CDR3: CASGGASYNEQFF; DNA: TGTGCCAGCGGGGGGGCATCCTACAATGAGCAGTTCTTC
size: -; J: TRBJ2-7; D: -; V: TRBV27; CDR3: CYHRVLVPYEQYF; DNA: TGTTACCACAGGGTTTTAGTCCCCTACGAGCAGTACTTC
size: -; J: TRBJ2-7; D: TRBD2; V: TRBV19; CDR3: CASSAGVGLAVAEQYF; DNA: TGTGCCAGTAGTGCAGGTGTGGGACTAGCCGTGGCCGAGCAGTACTTC
size: -; J: TRBJ1-4; D: -; V: TRBV7-9; CDR3: CASSQIKGANEKLFF; DNA: TGTGCCAGCAGCCAAATCAAGGGGGCTAATGAAAAACTGTTTTTT
size: -; J: TRBJ2-7; D: -; V: TRBV28; CDR3: CASRTGWIYEQYF; DNA: TGTGCCAGCAGAACCGGGTGGATCTACGAGCAGTACTTC
size: once; J: TRBJ1-1; D: -; V: TRBV7-2; CDR3: CASSHPGGMNTEAFF; DNA: TGTGCCAGCAGCCACCCTGGCGGGATGAACACTGAAGCTTTCTTT
size: -; J: TRBJ2-5; D: -; V: TRBV18; CDR3: CASSSGSETQYF; DNA: TGTGCCAGCTCATCGGGGTCCGAGACCCAGTACTTC
size: -; J: TRBJ2-3; D: TRBD2; V: TRBV18; CDR3: CASSHGTSGALTDTQYF; DNA: TGTGCCAGCTCACATGGGACTAGCGGGGCGCTCACAGATACGCAGTATTTT
size: once; J: TRBJ2-7; D: TRBD2; V: TRBV9; CDR3: CASSAGGMYEQYF; DNA: TGTGCCAGCAGCGCGGGGGGGATGTACGAGCAGTACTTC
size: -; J: TRBJ1-1; D: -; V: TRBV2; CDR3: CASSKDSSEAFF; DNA: TGTGCCAGCAGTAAGGACAGCTCTGAAGCTTTCTTT
size: -; J: TRBJ2-1; D: -; V: TRBV4-1; CDR3: CASSGAGNEQFF; DNA: TGCGCCAGCAGTGGGGCAGGGAATGAGCAGTTCTTC
size: -; J: TRBJ1-2; D: -; V: TRBV2; CDR3: CASSEATAYGYTF; DNA: TGTGCCAGCAGTGAAGCCACAGCATATGGCTACACCTTC
size: once; J: TRBJ1-3; D: TRBD1; V: TRBV7-9; CDR3: CASRLGTGDTEGNTIYF; DNA: TGTGCCAGCAGATTGGGGACAGGGGATACGGAGGGAAACACCATATATTTT
size: -; J: TRBJ2-5; D: -; V: TRBV18; CDR3: CASSPPASTETQYF; DNA: TGTGCCAGCTCACCACCGGCCAGTACGGAGACCCAGTACTTC
size: few; J: TRBJ1-2; D: TRBD1; V: TRBV25-1; CDR3: CASSEVGAGGFYGYTF; DNA: TGTGCCAGCAGTGAAGTTGGAGCAGGGGGATTCTATGGCTACACCTTC